Listed here are 27 T cell receptor beta chains from one sample, sequenced in a study of tumour-infiltrating T cells in Burkitt lymphoma. The method was immunoSEQ multiplex PCR; TCRdb's version includes in-frame clones alone and lacks a portion of them. Here the sample spans a few hundred clones, roughly 15% being singletons. The sequencing sample was made of tumor tissue. The receptor source for this set is a human donor with Burkitt lymphoma.

This chain joins TRBV27 and TRBJ2-7; a weak D match, TRBD2 (5 bases). Trimming took 5 bases from V and 3 from J, leaving 20 bases between them. Germline-derived CDR1 and CDR2 are MNHEY and SMNVEV (reference sequence). This CDR3 has 16 residues. The DNA for the CDR3 is TGTGCCAGCAGTCCCGTTAGCTGGCGGGCCCGCTACGAGCAGTACTTC. Translation gives CASSPVSWRARYEQYF.

This clone was detected a few times. The chain employs TRBV4-1 and TRBJ2-7; 8 bases align to TRBD2. This CDR3 has 13 amino acids. The trim removed 1 base at V and 6 bases at J, leaving 2 bases unmatched. Germline CDR1 is MGHRA and CDR2 is YSYEKL. In DNA form, the CDR3 reads TGCGCCAGCAGCCAAGCGGGAGGGAGCGAGCAGTACTTC. As protein: CASSQAGGSEQYF.

V gene TRBV27 combines with J gene TRBJ1-5, with a tentative D call TRBD1 (5 bases). V was clipped by 5 bases and J by 7 bases, with 15 bases between them. The CDR3 is 14 amino acids. Germline lookup yields CDR1 MNHEY and CDR2 SMNVEV (reference sequence). CDR3 coding DNA: TGTGCCAGCAGTCGATTAGGAGGGGACCAGCCCCAGCATTTT. Protein sequence: CASSRLGGDQPQHF.

The V gene is TRBV4-1, the J gene TRBJ1-2; no firm D call. Germline loops: CDR1 MGHRA, CDR2 YSYEKL. The CDR3 loop spans 11 amino acids. Trimming took off 4 bases at V and 5 bases at J, with 5 bases between the two ends. The CDR3 region has the DNA TGCGCCAGCAGCCCCGGATATGGCTACACCTTC. It translates to CASSPGYGYTF.

This clone was counted only a few times. The gene calls are TRBV21-1 and TRBJ2-7; the D call in the table, TRBD1, was not verified against the DNA. TRBV21-1 is a known pseudogene. The CDR3 length is 18 residues. This chain's CDR3 is CASSKEMVKRGDSYEQYF. The CDR3 nucleotides are TGTGCCAGCAGCAAAGAAATGGTAAAAAGGGGCGATTCCTACGAGCAGTACTTC.

A note on this clone: The identical CDR3 is also encoded by other nucleotide sequences in the sample. The J gene is TRBJ2-7, the V gene TRBV28; TRBD2 aligns across 9 bases. CDR1 and CDR2 from the germline V gene are MDHEN and SYDVKM. The V segment lost 3 bases and the J segment 0 bases; nucleotides outside the gene matches: 0. This CDR3 is 14 amino acids long. CDR3 amino acids: CASSLTSGSYEQYF. For the CDR3, the DNA is TGTGCCAGCAGTTTGACTAGCGGCTCCTACGAGCAGTACTTC.

The chain recombines TRBV11-1 with TRBJ2-1; D may match TRBD1 or TRBD2 (5 bases each). Trimming removed 1 base at V and 9 bases at J, with 7 bases between. The V gene's germline CDR1 is SGHAT and CDR2 FQDESV (reference sequence). The CDR3 is made up of 12 amino acids. The CDR3 here is CASSLGGIEQFF. The CDR3 coding sequence is TGTGCCAGCAGCTTAGGGGGGATTGAGCAGTTCTTC.

This clone was counted a few times. The chain links TRBV6-4 to TRBJ1-2, with TRBD1 matching over 7 bases. The germline V gene has CDR1 MRHNA and CDR2 SNTAGT. V lost 0 bases and J lost 8; bases outside the gene matches: 6. This CDR3 is 14 amino acids long. CDR3 in amino acids: CASSDSTGFGGYTF. The CDR3 bases are TGTGCCAGCAGTGACTCGACAGGGTTTGGCGGCTACACCTTC.

The V gene is TRBV21-1, the J gene TRBJ1-3; the table calls TRBD1, which could not be checked here. TRBV21-1 is a listed pseudogene. The CDR3 has 13 amino acids. As DNA, the CDR3 is TGTGCCAGCAGGGGGCCCACTGGAAACACCATATATTTT. Its translation is CASRGPTGNTIYF.

The genes are TRBV27 and TRBJ2-7; 10 bases line up with TRBD2. CDR1 and CDR2 (germline): MNHEY, SMNVEV (reference sequence). The trim removed 5 bases at V and 6 bases at J, leaving 1 base unmatched. There are 12 residues in the CDR3. The CDR3 is CASSPSGGEQYF. CDR3 in DNA: TGTGCCAGCAGTCCTAGCGGGGGCGAGCAGTACTTC.

This clone was detected a few times. This sequence joins TRBV7-9 and TRBJ2-3; the match to TRBD2 covers 13 bases. V lost 5 bases and J lost 0; bases outside the gene matches: 5. This CDR3 comprises 17 residues. Germline CDR1 and CDR2: SEHNR and FQNEAQ (reference sequence). DNA for the CDR3: TGTGCCAGCAGCGGACTAGCGGGGGCCCTTAGCACAGATACGCAGTATTTT. This translates into CASSGLAGALSTDTQYF. Drawing the rest from reference TRBV7-9 and TRBJ2-3, the complete variable domain is DTGVSQNPRHKITKRGQNVTFRCDPISEHNRLYWYRQTLGQGPEFLTYFQNEAQLEKSRLLSDRFSAERPKGSFSTLEIQRTEQGDSAMYLCASSGLAGALSTDTQYFGPGTRLTVL.

There are a few counts of this clone. The chain has TRBV6-5 and TRBJ2-1, with a tentative D call TRBD1 (6 bases). Germline V lookup: CDR1 MNHEY, CDR2 SVGAGI. This CDR3 is built from 15 residues. The germline V and J ends were trimmed by 0 bases and 10 bases, with 16 bases remaining between them. CDR3 nucleotides: TGTGCCAGCAGTTACTCCGTACCAGGGGTGGAGGAGCAGTTCTTC. It encodes CASSYSVPGVEEQFF.

This clone was seen only a few times. The V and J genes are TRBV9 and TRBJ2-7; D is perhaps TRBD2 (5 bases). The CDR3 totals 16 residues. Per germline, CDR1 SGDLS and CDR2 YYNGEE. V lost 0 bases and J 7 bases, leaving 20 bases between the germline ends. The CDR3 DNA is TGTGCCAGCAGCGTAGCAGAGAGGCACCCCACGGGGGAGCAGTACTTC. This translates into CASSVAERHPTGEQYF.

The V and J genes are TRBV19 and TRBJ2-5, with a weak D call TRBD2 (6 bases). This CDR3 contains 15 residues. The V and J ends lost 3 bases and 0 bases respectively, with 11 bases between them. Per the germline V gene, CDR1 is LNHDA and CDR2 is SQIVND (reference sequence). CDR3 sequence: CASSMYGDYQETQYF. CDR3 coding DNA: TGTGCCAGTAGTATGTATGGGGACTACCAAGAGACCCAGTACTTC.

The sample holds a few counts of this clone. The chain is built from TRBV23-1 and TRBJ1-5; 8 positions match TRBD1. Being an ORF, TRBV23-1 has a function that is uncertain. Trimming removed 1 base from V and 0 bases from J; junction bases left unmatched: 20. The CDR3 totals 22 residues. The CDR3 sequence: CASSQFDVWCRGPPYSNQPQHF. The DNA for the CDR3 is TGCGCCAGCAGTCAATTCGATGTGTGGTGCAGGGGGCCGCCTTATAGCAATCAGCCCCAGCATTTT.

J is TRBJ2-7 and V is TRBV28; TRBD2 agrees at 7 bases. Trimming cost V 6 bases and J 1 base; bases outside gene matches: 9. CDR3 length equals 15 residues. Germline values: CDR1 MDHEN, CDR2 SYDVKM. As DNA, the CDR3 is TGTGCCAGCAGCCGGGGGGAAACTGAATCCTACGAGCAGTACTTC. Amino acid sequence: CASSRGETESYEQYF.

The genes are TRBV25-1 and TRBJ1-4; D unclear. Germline loops: CDR1 MGHDK, CDR2 SYGVNS. Trimming removed 4 bases from V and 4 bases from J, with 7 bases in between. This CDR3 region has 13 residues. CDR3 amino acids: CASSGRFNEKLFF. The CDR3 DNA sequence: TGTGCCAGCAGTGGACGGTTTAATGAAAAACTGTTTTTT.

The genes are TRBV5-4 and TRBJ2-7; 10 bases are shared with TRBD1. The J segment lost 4 bases and the V segment lost 3 bases, leaving 4 bases of the junction unmatched. The CDR3 is 14 amino acids. Germline V gene lookup returns CDR1 SGHNT and CDR2 YYREEE (reference sequence). CDR3 protein: CASSYRTGGYEQYF. CDR3 nucleotides: TGTGCCAGCAGCTACCGGACAGGGGGGTACGAGCAGTACTTC.

This chain joins TRBV7-9 and TRBJ2-7, with D unresolved. Germline CDR1 SEHNR, CDR2 FQNEAQ (reference sequence). This CDR3 has 12 residues. Trimming took off 4 bases at V and 7 bases at J, with 11 bases between the two ends. The chain's CDR3 is CASSSVGIEQYF. CDR3 coding DNA: TGTGCCAGCAGCTCAGTGGGGATTGAGCAGTACTTC.

This clone was picked up a small number of times. The chain has TRBV29-1 and TRBJ2-3; the match to TRBD1 covers 7 bases. Germline V gene data show CDR1 as SQVTM and CDR2 as ANQGSEA. The CDR3 runs 15 residues. Trimming at V came to 7 bases and at J to 3 bases, leaving 13 bases not matched to a gene. In nucleotides, the CDR3 is TGCAGCGCCCGACTGACAGGGAGTGCGACAGATACGCAGTATTTT. It specifies CSARLTGSATDTQYF.

This clone has more than one count but fewer than ten. The J gene is TRBJ2-7, the V gene TRBV5-1, with no clear D. Trimming shortened V by 0 bases and J by 2 bases, and 6 bases separated the two germline ends. The germline CDR1 and CDR2 sequences are SGHRS and YFSETQ. The CDR3 sequence is 13 residues long. Here the CDR3 reads CASSLDDPYEQYF. CDR3 sequence (DNA): TGCGCCAGCAGCTTGGACGACCCCTACGAGCAGTACTTC.

This clone was found a few times. The chain has TRBV7-9 and TRBJ2-2; maybe TRBD1 (5 bases). CDR3 length: 14 residues. Trimming removed 0 bases at V and 6 bases at J, with 8 bases between. Per germline, CDR1 SEHNR and CDR2 FQNEAQ (reference sequence). The CDR3, as DNA: TGTGCCAGCAGCTTAGCTTCGACAGCCGGGGAGCTGTTTTTT. This codes for CASSLASTAGELFF.

This clone was seen a handful of times. The chain is built from TRBV13 and TRBJ2-4; D remains unclear. CDR3 length equals 13 residues. Germline CDR1 reads PRHDT; CDR2 reads FYEKMQ (reference sequence). V was cut by 3 bases and J by 2 bases, with 5 bases left in between. CDR3 protein: CASSFGTKNIQYF. In DNA form, the CDR3 reads TGTGCCAGCAGCTTTGGAACCAAAAACATTCAGTACTTC.

The CDR3 DNA reads TGTGCCAGCGCATCCGACACTTTCGAGCAGTACTTC. It encodes CASASDTFEQYF. The genes are TRBV28 and TRBJ2-7; D gene uncertain. The V end was cut by 8 bases, the J end by 6 bases, with 14 bases between. CDR1 is MDHEN and CDR2 is SYDVKM in the germline V gene. The CDR3 is 12 residues long.

This chain links TRBV4-1 with TRBJ1-1, with D perhaps TRBD1 (5 bases). From germline, CDR1 is MGHRA and CDR2 YSYEKL. The ends were cut back, 11 bases at V and 0 bases at J, with 13 bases in the middle. The CDR3 loop spans 13 amino acids. The CDR3 bases are TGCGCCGGAGCTCAGGGAATGAACACTGAAGCTTTCTTT. Encoded protein: CAGAQGMNTEAFF.

This clone was seen a handful of times. The rearrangement joins TRBV12-5 to TRBJ2-1; maybe TRBD2 (6 bases). V gave up 5 bases and J gave up 0 bases, with 11 bases separating them. Germline V lookup: CDR1 LGHNT, CDR2 FRNRAP. The length of the CDR3 is 15 residues. CDR3: CASGPRGSSYNEQFF. Written as DNA, the CDR3 is TGTGCTAGTGGTCCCCGGGGGAGCTCCTACAATGAGCAGTTCTTC.

In its sample, this clone was seen a few times. J is TRBJ2-1 and V is TRBV18; possibly TRBD2 for D (5 bases). From germline, CDR1 is KGHSH and CDR2 LQKENI. Deletions cut 0 bases from V and 5 bases from J, with 8 bases between. The CDR3 covers 14 residues. DNA for the CDR3: TGTGCCAGCTCACCACCGGACTGGGACAATGAGCAGTTCTTC. Its protein product is CASSPPDWDNEQFF. The variable domain in full, with the rest retrieved from reference TRBV18 and TRBJ2-1, is NAGVMQNPRHLVRRRGQEARLRCSPMKGHSHVYWYRQLPEEGLKFMVYLQKENIIDESGMPKERFSAEFPKEGPSILRIQQVVRGDSAAYFCASSPPDWDNEQFFGPGTRLTVL.